A selection of T cell receptor beta chains follows, all from one sample in a study of blood T cell repertoires in COVID-19. Method: immunoSEQ multiplex PCR; TCRdb's copy keeps in-frame clones and lacks some. Of some 130,000 clones listed, around 87% were seen once; the top ten hold roughly 3.6%. The source material was peripheral blood. The receptors were sampled from a woman in her sixties with acute or convalescent COVID-19. CDR3s include the opening cysteine and the closing phenylalanine or tryptophan. The D gene is left open where the match is weak. Clone size is shown for a subset of rows, as once, few, many or a class of expanded clone.

>TRBV19|TRBJ1-2|-|-
CASTGEGRRYGYTF
TGTGCCAGTACGGGAGAGGGGCGCCGGTATGGCTACACCTTC
>TRBV30|TRBJ1-1|-|few
CAWSPNQGRVTEAFF
TGTGCCTGGAGTCCCAATCAGGGGAGGGTCACTGAAGCTTTCTTT
>TRBV5-1|TRBJ2-2|TRBD2|-
CASSLLAGGTGELFF
TGCGCCAGCAGCTTGTTAGCGGGAGGCACCGGGGAGCTGTTTTTT
>TRBV10-3|TRBJ2-2|-|-
CAITLRGELFF
TGTGCCATCACCCTGCGTGGGGAGCTGTTTTTT
>TRBV5-6|TRBJ1-4|-|-
CASSHWRGEKLFF
TGTGCCAGCAGCCATTGGCGGGGGGAAAAACTGTTTTTT
>TRBV5-1|TRBJ2-3|-|-
CATHSGLRSTDTQYF
TGCGCCACCCACTCGGGTTTGCGGAGCACAGATACGCAGTATTTT
>TRBV14|TRBJ2-1|-|once
CASSQLARVGEQFF
TGTGCCAGCAGCCAGCTAGCACGGGTCGGTGAGCAGTTCTTC
>TRBV11-1|TRBJ2-5|-|-
CASSAGFQETQYF
TGTGCCAGCAGCGCAGGGTTTCAAGAGACCCAGTACTTC
>TRBV19|TRBJ1-5|-|-
CASSRGRDQPQHF
TGTGCCAGTAGTAGAGGGCGGGATCAGCCCCAGCATTTT
>TRBV18|TRBJ2-1|TRBD1|few
CASSNRQGAFNEQFF
TGTGCCAGCTCTAATCGGCAGGGGGCCTTCAATGAGCAGTTCTTC
>TRBV5-1|TRBJ2-7|TRBD2|-
CASSLNSGSFYEQYF
TGCGCCAGCAGCTTGAACAGCGGGAGTTTCTACGAGCAGTACTTC
>TRBV6-1|TRBJ1-1|TRBD1|-
CASSGELGQGGTEAFF
TGTGCCAGCAGTGGCGAACTCGGACAGGGAGGAACTGAAGCTTTCTTT
>TRBV3-1/TRBV3-2|TRBJ1-2|-|-
CASSQVPGQTYGYTF
TGTGCCAGCAGCCAAGTCCCTGGGCAGACCTATGGCTACACCTTC